This record looks at one T cell receptor (beta chain) sequence and its context. The antigen it recognizes is unknown. An end of the junction does not agree with germline; a read error may underlie this. The data stem from a study of cytomegalovirus exposure and HLA in healthy donors (dated by TCRdb to the late 2010s). For context, the study as a whole: The 550 to 750 repertoires of the first cohort and the 110 or so validation repertoires were produced on the same platform, according to a later analysis. The study combined high-throughput TCR immunosequencing, statistical association of individual TCRs with disease status, and machine learning to predict cytomegalovirus infection status. The study was designed to test whether signatures of past pathogen exposure could be identified by cataloging public T cell receptors. A separate validation cohort of roughly 120 different subjects was used in addition to the approximately 640-subject first cohort. Here is what the overall study found, with its caveats: The classifier was reported to diagnose cytomegalovirus status with high specificity and sensitivity in both the original cohort and the validation cohort. A total of 150 to 200 TCR beta chains were listed by the study as associated with cytomegalovirus. Of the cluster scores, 90% to 95% were above 0 in a later analysis, which found that TCRs clustered in the first cohort also tended to co-occur in the approximately 110 validation repertoires. Across donors, most TCR sequences were observed very rarely, whereas some public TCRs were present in many individuals. In vitro tests confirmed that a few of the cytomegalovirus-associated TCR beta chains recognize cytomegalovirus antigens. It was suggested by the authors that the approach could potentially be generalized to other disease states and immunological phenotypes. The validation cohort had no HLA typing available for a later analysis, so co-occurrence within that cohort was assessed over all 120 or so repertoires.

The donors belonged to the validation cohort of roughly 120 subjects, which was separate from the approximately 700-subject first cohort. The germline V gene (reference sequence) yields SSHAT for CDR1 and FNYEAQ for CDR2. The cysteine opens and the phenylalanine closes a CDR3 of 17 amino acids. Left in the record is the CDR3 DNA by itself, 51 bases read in frame from the first base. Library construction relied on the immunoSEQ multiplex PCR assay. The study's own analysis went as follows. A statistical classification framework was built to diagnose cytomegalovirus status from the catalog of TCR beta chain sequences. The immuneACCESS repertoire file appears here via TCRdb, limited to in-frame rearrangements. These files lack a portion of the clones; in checked studies, under half of the deficit traces to unresolved V genes, and the cause of the others is not known. V and J calls and clone size come straight from that table; D and trimming were deduced from the DNA. This sample lists 60,000 or so clones; about 91% were detected once. Of the sample, around 2.2% is held by the ten largest clones.

The sequencing input was PBMCs. This sequence was found in a woman under 40 in good health and CMV-seronegative. The rearranged chain carries TRBV7-7 and TRBJ2-1; the D region possibly corresponds to TRBD2 (6 bases align). The DNA is as follows: TGTGCTAGCAGCTTAGGGAGGATGGTGAGCTCCTACAATGAGCAGTTCTTC. Protein translation: CASSLGRMVSSYNEQFF.